The rows below give T cell receptor beta chains drawn from one sample of a study of graft-versus-host responses after intestinal transplantation. These receptors have no known antigen. Clones were sequenced by immunoSEQ multiplex PCR, and TCRdb holds only the in-frame ones, with some missing. Among tens of thousands of clones listed, about 90% were seen once. Material: unstimulated CD4+ T cells sorted from spleen or lymph node cells, obtained before intestinal transplant. These receptors were collected from a human donor who received an intestinal transplant. Each CDR3 is given with its conserved first and last residue. A D gene is named only where the DNA matches it firmly. Rows give clone size only sometimes, using once, few, many, or a class for an expanded clone.

d_gene	abundance	v_gene	j_gene	CDR3aa	CDR3nt
.	.	TRBV4-1	TRBJ2-7	CASSQENRVAYEQYF	TGCGCCAGCAGCCAAGAAAACAGGGTCGCCTACGAGCAGTACTTC
.	.	TRBV2	TRBJ1-1	CASTLRDTKDTEAFF	TGTGCCAGCACCCTAAGGGACACAAAGGACACTGAAGCTTTCTTT
.	.	TRBV9	TRBJ2-7	CASSVVGSSYEQYF	TGTGCCAGCAGCGTAGTTGGCAGCTCCTACGAGCAGTACTTC
.	.	TRBV19	TRBJ1-1	CASSLQGFNTEAFF	TGTGCCAGTAGTCTACAGGGATTCAACACTGAAGCTTTCTTT
TRBD1	once	TRBV6-5	TRBJ1-2	CASSYEGAYGYTF	TGTGCCAGCAGTTATGAGGGGGCCTATGGCTACACCTTC
TRBD1	.	TRBV18	TRBJ1-3	CASSQWTGRGNTIYF	TGTGCCAGCTCACAATGGACAGGGAGGGGAAACACCATATATTTT
.	.	TRBV29-1	TRBJ1-1	CSVTGPKGDLTEAFF	TGCAGCGTGACCGGGCCTAAGGGGGACCTCACTGAAGCTTTCTTT
TRBD1	.	TRBV7-8	TRBJ2-7	CASSWDRGFNTEQYF	TGTGCCAGCAGCTGGGACAGGGGATTCAATACCGAGCAGTACTTC
.	.	TRBV19	TRBJ1-1	CASSQAGEYTEAFF	TGTGCCAGTAGTCAGGCAGGGGAATACACTGAAGCTTTCTTT
.	.	TRBV27	TRBJ1-2	CASSPRQGNNYGYTF	TGTGCCAGCAGCCCCAGGCAGGGGAATAACTATGGCTACACCTTC
.	once	TRBV13	TRBJ1-2	CASSLVGRANYGYTF	TGTGCCAGCAGCTTAGTGGGCCGAGCTAACTATGGCTACACCTTC
TRBD2	.	TRBV7-6	TRBJ2-2	CASSATSGGANTGELFF	TGTGCCAGCAGCGCCACTAGCGGGGGCGCGAACACCGGGGAGCTGTTTTTT
TRBD1	.	TRBV5-1	TRBJ1-2	CASGRTGHYGYTF	TGCGCCAGCGGAAGGACAGGCCACTATGGCTACACCTTC
.	.	TRBV5-4	TRBJ2-5	CASSSTAGGETQYF	TGTGCCAGCAGCTCCACGGCGGGTGGAGAGACCCAGTACTTC
TRBD2	.	TRBV10-3	TRBJ2-7	CATIPHSGGSYEQYF	TGTGCCACCATCCCTCATTCGGGGGGCTCCTACGAGCAGTACTTC
TRBD1	.	TRBV6-5	TRBJ1-6	CASSSTDRGLSPLHF	TGTGCCAGCAGTTCCACGGACAGGGGGCTGTCACCCCTCCACTTT
TRBD1	.	TRBV28	TRBJ2-1	CASSRTGSSYNEQFF	TGTGCCAGCAGTAGGACAGGGAGCTCCTACAATGAGCAGTTCTTC
TRBD2	.	TRBV11-2	TRBJ2-5	CASSRTSGVQETQYF	TGTGCCAGCAGCCGGACTAGCGGGGTACAAGAGACCCAGTACTTC
TRBD2	.	TRBV5-1	TRBJ2-3	CASSPGGAGALDTQYF	TGCGCCAGCAGCCCGGGGGGGGCCGGGGCCTTAGATACGCAGTATTTT
.	.	TRBV4-2	TRBJ1-1	CASSLRTAQNTEAFF	TGTGCCAGCAGCTTAAGGACAGCACAGAACACTGAAGCTTTCTTT
TRBD2	once	TRBV11-2	TRBJ2-3	CASSHGTRYGTDTQYF	TGTGCCAGCAGCCACGGGACTAGGTATGGCACAGATACGCAGTATTTT
.	.	TRBV27	TRBJ1-2	CASSQRGRWYGYTF	TGTGCCAGCAGTCAGCGGGGTCGGTGGTATGGCTACACCTTC
.	.	TRBV5-1	TRBJ1-5	CASSLDTNQPQHF	TGCGCCAGCAGCCTGGACACGAATCAGCCCCAGCATTTT
TRBD1	.	TRBV29-1	TRBJ2-5	CSVVWTGTETQYF	TGCAGCGTTGTTTGGACAGGGACCGAGACCCAGTACTTC
.	.	TRBV7-2	TRBJ2-3	CASSLSPFAPSVRTQYF	TGTGCCAGCAGCTTATCCCCCTTCGCACCGTCGGTTCGGACGCAGTATTTT